This entry lists 20 T cell receptor beta chains sequenced from one sample in a study of early stage breast cancer tumors. This table comes from immunoSEQ multiplex PCR, and its TCRdb copy is limited to in-frame clones, with some not included. The sample has 70,000 or so clones, approximately 84% seen once. The material sequenced was blood. The receptors shown here come from a person in their forties with breast cancer.

This chain links TRBV11-2 with TRBJ2-1, with 9 bases that match TRBD2. Germline V gives CDR1 SGHAT, CDR2 FQNNGV. J was trimmed by 6 bases and V by 0 bases; bases with no gene match: 6. This CDR3 spans 16 amino acids. DNA for the CDR3: TGTGCCAGCAGCTTAGATCCGGGCGGGAGGGCCAATGAGCAGTTCTTC. It is translated as CASSLDPGGRANEQFF.

This sequence joins TRBV5-4 and TRBJ1-2, with 9 nucleotides matching TRBD1. The CDR3 is 18 residues long. Germline trimming cut 4 bases from V and 4 bases from J; bases unmatched to any gene: 17. The V gene's germline CDR1 is SGHNT and CDR2 YYREEE (reference sequence). The CDR3 region has the DNA TGTGCCAGCAGCCATACCGGGACAGGGAGGGGGCCGGGCTATGGCTACACCTTC. Its protein is CASSHTGTGRGPGYGYTF. Based on the CDR3 plus reference TRBV5-4 and TRBJ1-2, the full variable domain is ETGVTQSPTHLIKTRGQQVTLRCSSQSGHNTVSWYQQALGQGPQFIFQYYREEENGRGNFPPRFSGLQFPNYSSELNVNALELDDSALYLCASSHTGTGRGPGYGYTFGSGTRLTVV.

This clone came up once. The J gene is TRBJ2-5, the V gene TRBV19, with 13 bases fitting TRBD2. There are 16 residues in the CDR3. V was pared by 5 bases and J by 1 base, with 4 bases of the junction left unmatched. Germline CDR1 LNHDA, CDR2 SQIVND (reference sequence). The DNA for the CDR3 is TGTGCCAGTAGTCCCGGGACTAGCGGGGCCCAAGAGACCCAGTACTTC. This sequence encodes CASSPGTSGAQETQYF. Full variable domain (missing parts from reference TRBV19 and TRBJ2-5): DGGITQSPKYLFRKEGQNVTLSCEQNLNHDAMYWYRQDPGQGLRLIYYSQIVNDFQKGDIAEGYSVSREKKESFPLTVTSAQKNPTAFYLCASSPGTSGAQETQYFGPGTRLLVL.

This clone occurred once. The junction does not match germline at one end; this may be a read error. The chain recombines TRBV18 with TRBJ1-5; unclear D gene. Germline-derived CDR1 and CDR2 are KGHSH and LQKENI. The CDR3 consists of 13 residues. CDR3: CASSPRDGEPQHF. CDR3 in DNA: TGTGCCAGCTCGCCACGGGATGGGGAGCCCCAGCATTTT.

The genes are TRBV5-4 and TRBJ2-5; 11 bases line up with TRBD2. The CDR3 is made up of 14 amino acids. Germline lookup yields CDR1 SGHNT and CDR2 YYREEE (reference sequence). The trim removed 4 bases at V and 4 bases at J, leaving 3 bases unmatched. For the CDR3, the DNA is TGTGCCAGCAGCGCCCTAGCGGGAGGAGAGACCCAGTACTTC. Protein sequence: CASSALAGGETQYF.

The chain employs TRBV15 and TRBJ2-1; 12 positions agree with TRBD2. The CDR3 length is 15 residues. The germline CDR1 and CDR2 sequences are LNHNV and YYDKDF (reference sequence). The trim removed 2 bases at V and 10 bases at J, leaving 6 bases unmatched. The chain's CDR3 is CATSRPGLAGGEQFF. The CDR3 DNA reads as TGTGCCACCAGCAGACCGGGACTAGCGGGCGGGGAGCAGTTCTTC.

The chain has TRBV11-2 and TRBJ1-1; D is unresolved. The germline V gene has CDR1 SGHAT and CDR2 FQNNGV. The CDR3 sequence is 14 residues long. Trimming took off 5 bases at V and 1 base at J, with 11 bases between the two ends. The CDR3 protein is CASSPFLRNTEAFF. CDR3 sequence (DNA): TGTGCCAGCAGCCCGTTTTTAAGGAACACTGAAGCTTTCTTT.

V gene TRBV9 combines with J gene TRBJ2-6; D possibly corresponds to TRBD1 (6 bases). CDR1 and CDR2 (germline): SGDLS, YYNGEE. Trimming cost V 0 bases and J 2 bases, with 6 bases left between them. The CDR3 is 15 amino acids. The CDR3 DNA reads TGTGCCAGCAGCGTAGAGGGGGCTGGGGCCAACGTCCTGACTTTC. Its protein is CASSVEGAGANVLTF.

This chain joins TRBV6-6 and TRBJ1-1; possible D gene TRBD1, 5 bases. Trimming left V 0 bases short and J 5 bases short, with 10 bases between. Germline V gene data show CDR1 as MNHNY and CDR2 as SVGAGI (reference sequence). The CDR3 consists of 14 residues. DNA of the CDR3: TGTGCCAGCAGTTACTCCCAGGGTTCGACTGAAGCTTTCTTT. Translating gives CASSYSQGSTEAFF.

The chain uses TRBV18 and TRBJ2-5; D gene ambiguous. CDR1 and CDR2 (germline): KGHSH, LQKENI. CDR3 size: 14 residues. V gave up 3 bases and J gave up 5 bases, with 13 bases separating them. The CDR3, as DNA: TGTGCCAGCTCACCCTACTTTGGTGAGGAGACCCAGTACTTC. Its translation: CASSPYFGEETQYF.

The rearrangement uses TRBV6-1 and TRBJ2-2; D possibly corresponds to TRBD1 (6 bases). CDR3 length: 15 residues. The germline gives CDR1 MNHNS, CDR2 SASEGT. V lost 5 bases and J 3 bases, leaving 13 bases between the germline ends. The CDR3 DNA reads TGTGCCAGCAGTACACAGGGACGCGACACCGGGGAGCTGTTTTTT. Its translation is CASSTQGRDTGELFF.

The rearrangement uses TRBV10-3 and TRBJ1-1; D unclear. The CDR3 runs 13 residues. The V end lost 2 bases, the J end lost 1 base, and 5 bases lay between the germline ends. Per the germline V gene, CDR1 is ENHRY and CDR2 is SYGVKD. The CDR3 nucleotides read TGTGCCATCAGTGAGATTGGGAACACTGAAGCTTTCTTT. Residues: CAISEIGNTEAFF.

The chain has TRBV19 and TRBJ1-1, with D unresolved. The CDR3 totals 15 residues. The V gene's germline CDR1 is LNHDA and CDR2 SQIVND (reference sequence). Between the trimmed V and J ends, which lost 7 bases and 3 bases, there was a span of 18 bases. The CDR3 loop is CASTGPSRGDTEAFF. In DNA form, the CDR3 reads TGTGCCAGTACCGGGCCTTCCCGAGGAGACACTGAAGCTTTCTTT.

This clone has just one count. V and J are TRBV5-1 and TRBJ2-7; D gene uncertain. Trimming cost V 0 bases and J 0 bases, with 7 bases left between them. The CDR3 has 14 amino acids. Germline assignment: CDR1 SGHRS and CDR2 YFSETQ. The CDR3, as DNA: TGCGCCAGCAGCTTGGAGGAAGTCTCCTACGAGCAGTACTTC. Its translation: CASSLEEVSYEQYF. The full variable domain, in which reference TRBV5-1 and TRBJ2-7 provide the parts outside the CDR3, is KAGVTQTPRYLIKTRGQQVTLSCSPISGHRSVSWYQQTPGQGLQFLFEYFSETQRNKGNFPGRFSGRQFSNSRSEMNVSTLELGDSALYLCASSLEEVSYEQYFGPGTRLTVT.

The chain combines TRBV6-1 with TRBJ2-1; a possible D gene is TRBD2 (5 bases). CDR1 is MNHNS, CDR2 SASEGT, per germline. CDR3 length equals 15 residues. With 4 bases removed from V and 0 bases from J, the gap between germline ends came to 10 bases. DNA for the CDR3: TGTGCCAGCAGTGTGGAGGCGAGCTCCTACAATGAGCAGTTCTTC. This codes for CASSVEASSYNEQFF.

This chain joins TRBV7-6 and TRBJ2-1; 15 bases agree with TRBD2. The CDR3 has 15 residues. J gave up 8 bases and V 5 bases, and 4 bases lay outside the gene matches. Germline V gives CDR1 SGHVS, CDR2 FNYEAQ. CDR3 DNA sequence: TGTGCCAGCAGCGTGGGACTAGCGGGAGGCTATGAGCAGTTCTTC. Protein: CASSVGLAGGYEQFF.

This clone was found a few times. The chain couples TRBV21-1 to TRBJ1-3. TRBV21-1 is a known pseudogene. The CDR3 contains 16 residues. This CDR3 is CASSKAGDPSGNTIYF. The CDR3 nucleotides are TGTGCCAGCAGCAAAGCGGGGGACCCCTCTGGAAACACCATATATTTT.

V gene TRBV28 combines with J gene TRBJ1-2; no reliable D call. Looked up from germline, CDR1 is MDHEN and CDR2 is SYDVKM. Deletions cut 7 bases from V and 2 bases from J, with 8 bases between. The length of the CDR3 is 12 residues. CDR3 sequence reads: CASMRQNYGYTF. DNA for the CDR3: TGTGCCAGCATGAGGCAAAACTATGGCTACACCTTC.

The chain joins TRBV9 to TRBJ2-3; no reliable D call. Germline V gives CDR1 SGDLS, CDR2 YYNGEE. This CDR3 comprises 12 residues. V was shortened by 3 bases and J by 1 base, with 3 bases between the two germline ends. The CDR3 DNA reads TGTGCCAGCAGCGCCCGCACAGATACGCAGTATTTT. Translated: CASSARTDTQYF.

This clone came up once. The chain is built from TRBV19 and TRBJ2-7; D tentatively reads TRBD1 or TRBD2 (5 bases each). In germline, CDR1 is LNHDA, CDR2 SQIVND (reference sequence). This CDR3 spans 18 amino acids. The V and J ends lost 3 bases and 2 bases respectively, with 23 bases between them. This CDR3 reads CASSMTLRREGEPYEQYF. In DNA, the CDR3 is TGTGCCAGTAGTATGACGCTCCGAAGGGAAGGGGAGCCCTACGAGCAGTACTTC.